The 19 T cell receptor beta chains below were found in one sample sequenced in a study of post-analysis software for immune sequencing data. Notes on the study in general: TRBV segments more frequent in patients than in controls numbered roughly 5 and included TRBV5-6, TRBV5-1 and TRBV20-1.

These receptors' antigens are unknown. The library was made from cDNA and included unique molecular identifiers. MiXCR, run by TCRdb on the PCR reads, gives a single entry per CDR3 protein. This sample has 350,000 to 450,000 distinct CDR3 sequences, with less than 40% found just once. Sequenced sample: blood. These TCRs come from a girl aged 5-17 years with multiple sclerosis.

Notes on this clonotype: An end of the junction differs from the germline gene, which may be a read error. The J gene is TRBJ1-2, the V gene TRBV6-1; TRBD1 matches at 7 bases. The CDR3 is made up of 14 amino acids. Germline V gene sequence: CDR1 MNHNS, CDR2 SASEGT. The chain's CDR3 is CTSSEAGQDGGYTF. Written as DNA, the CDR3 is TGTACCAGCAGTGAAGCCGGACAGGATGGGGGCTACACCTTC.

This clonotype was recorded a few times. The chain carries TRBV6-6 and TRBJ1-1; D uncertain. The V gene lost 7 bases and the J gene lost 4 bases, with 13 bases spanning the gap. Per germline, CDR1 MNHNY and CDR2 SVGAGI (reference sequence). The length of the CDR3 is 13 residues. DNA of the CDR3: TGTGCCAGCACTCTAGGTGTTGGCACTGAAGCTTTCTTT. It encodes CASTLGVGTEAFF.

This clonotype was observed a handful of times. This sequence joins TRBV27 and TRBJ1-1; 7 positions match TRBD1. The trim removed 5 bases at V and 0 bases at J, leaving 6 bases unmatched. The CDR3 is 15 amino acids. CDR1 is MNHEY and CDR2 is SMNVEV in the germline V gene (reference sequence). As DNA, the CDR3 is TGTGCCAGCAGTCCATGGGACAGCATGAACACTGAAGCTTTCTTT. The encoded protein is CASSPWDSMNTEAFF.

This clonotype was observed a few times. V gene TRBV4-1 combines with J gene TRBJ1-5, with 9 nucleotides matching TRBD1. Germline-derived CDR1 and CDR2 are MGHRA and YSYEKL. The CDR3 covers 16 residues. The trim removed 4 bases at V and 4 bases at J, leaving 8 bases unmatched. The CDR3 loop reads CASSRKGQGSNQPQHF. As DNA, the CDR3 is TGCGCCAGCAGCCGGAAAGGACAGGGGTCAAATCAGCCCCAGCATTTT.

The chain carries TRBV9 and TRBJ1-6; TRBD1 is a possible D gene (6 bases). Germline CDR1 reads SGDLS; CDR2 reads YYNGEE. Trimming left V 3 bases short and J 9 bases short, with 16 bases between. The CDR3 has 15 residues. The CDR3 bases are TGTGCCAGCAGCGGCCCAACAGGGTACGGTTCACCCCTCCACTTT. Translating it yields CASSGPTGYGSPLHF.

A few counts support this clonotype. The J gene is TRBJ2-3, the V gene TRBV5-1; 15 nucleotides align to TRBD2. After removal of 4 bases from V and 4 bases from J, the junction contained 1 base not matched to a gene. The length of the CDR3 is 15 residues. CDR1 and CDR2 from the germline V gene are SGHRS and YFSETQ. The CDR3 sequence: CASSGLAGGPDTQYF. The DNA of the CDR3 is TGCGCCAGCAGCGGACTAGCGGGGGGGCCAGATACGCAGTATTTT.

This clonotype has only a few counts. This chain connects TRBV6-6 to TRBJ2-7; D gene uncertain. CDR3 length: 12 residues. Germline V CDR1 and CDR2: MNHNY, SVGAGI (reference sequence). Trimming shortened V by 5 bases and J by 3 bases, and 8 bases separated the two germline ends. Here the CDR3 DNA reads TGTGCCAGCAGTCAGGAAAACTACGAGCAGTACTTC. Translation: CASSQENYEQYF.

The chain combines TRBV6-1 with TRBJ2-7; D unresolved. The V end was cut by 8 bases, the J end by 2 bases, with 7 bases between. The germline V gene has CDR1 MNHNS and CDR2 SASEGT. The CDR3 consists of 11 residues. The CDR3 reads CASLRTYEQYF. The CDR3, as DNA: TGTGCCAGCCTTCGAACCTACGAGCAGTACTTC.

The chain links TRBV5-1 to TRBJ1-1, with 7 bases lining up with TRBD1. The length of the CDR3 is 15 residues. CDR1 and CDR2 from the germline V gene are SGHRS and YFSETQ. V trimming: 4 bases; J trimming: 0 bases; junction bases outside the gene matches: 6. The CDR3 here is CASSPDRALNTEAFF. As DNA, the CDR3 is TGCGCCAGCAGCCCCGACAGGGCTTTGAACACTGAAGCTTTCTTT.

The rearrangement joins TRBV18 to TRBJ2-1; no reliable D call. This CDR3 region has 14 residues. V dropped 1 base and J dropped 5 bases, with 9 bases sitting between them. Germline V CDR1 and CDR2: KGHSH, LQKENI. CDR3: CASSPQGSHNEQFF. As DNA, the CDR3 is TGTGCCAGCTCACCACAGGGATCCCACAATGAGCAGTTCTTC.

This clonotype was found a few times. The conserved phenylalanine or tryptophan normally closing the CDR3 is absent here, so this likely arose from a read error. The CDR3 spells CASSPDASANVLTC. The CDR3 nucleotides are TGTGCCAGCAGCCCCGACGCAAGTGCCAACGTCCTGACTTGC. The genes are TRBV5-4 and TRBJ2-6; D gene uncertain. Germline CDR1 SGHNT, CDR2 YYREEE (reference sequence). CDR3 length: 14 residues. Trimming removed 4 bases at V and 7 bases at J, with 12 bases between.

The chain has TRBV20-1 and TRBJ1-1; TRBD1 agrees at 7 bases. The CDR3 runs to 14 residues. The germline V gene encodes CDR1 DFQATT and CDR2 SNEGSKA (reference sequence). The ends lost 3 bases at V and 6 bases at J; junction bases unmatched: 10. CDR3 DNA sequence: TGCAGTGCTAGCCGGGACAGAGGTATGGCTGAAGCTTTCTTT. It encodes CSASRDRGMAEAFF.

The chain carries TRBV5-1 and TRBJ1-1; D possibly corresponds to TRBD1 (6 bases). The germline V and J ends were trimmed by 6 bases and 1 base, with 13 bases remaining between them. The germline CDR1 and CDR2 sequences are SGHRS and YFSETQ. The CDR3 is made up of 14 amino acids. CDR3 nucleotides: TGCGCCAGCACACACGGGACATCGAACACTGAAGCTTTCTTT. This encodes CASTHGTSNTEAFF.

Notes on this clonotype: Possible read error: a much larger clone is one base away. The chain recombines TRBV7-2 with TRBJ2-5; perhaps TRBD1 as D (6 bases). Germline loops: CDR1 SGHTA, CDR2 FQGNSA. The ends were cut back, 8 bases at V and 2 bases at J, with 12 bases in the middle. The CDR3 consists of 13 residues. The CDR3 region has the DNA TGTGCCAGCTGGCGGACAGCTCAAGAGACCCAGTACTTC. This sequence encodes CASWRTAQETQYF.

The chain links TRBV12-3 or TRBV12-4 to TRBJ1-4; D possibly corresponds to TRBD1 (6 bases). Trimming took off 2 bases at V and 3 bases at J, with 10 bases between the two ends. CDR3 size: 15 residues. The CDR3, as DNA: TGTGCCAGCAGTTTATTGAAGGGGGCTAATGAAAAACTGTTTTTT. It codes for CASSLLKGANEKLFF.

In its sample, this clonotype was seen a few times. The chain has TRBV5-6 and TRBJ1-4; maybe TRBD1 (5 bases). There are 13 residues in the CDR3. V lost 4 bases, J lost 8 bases, and 12 bases lay in between. CDR1 is SGHDT, CDR2 YYEEEE, per germline. Written as DNA, the CDR3 is TGTGCCAGCAGCCCCCCGGGGGGAGAAAAACTGTTTTTT. It codes for CASSPPGGEKLFF.

This clonotype was seen a few times. The gene calls are TRBV7-3 and TRBJ2-3; TRBD2 agrees at 12 bases. Germline CDR1 reads SGHTA; CDR2 reads FQGTGA. V was pared by 5 bases and J by 4 bases, with 10 bases of the junction left unmatched. This CDR3 is 17 amino acids long. The CDR3 sequence: CASSTGLAGPPADTQYF. The CDR3 DNA reads as TGTGCCAGCAGCACAGGACTAGCGGGGCCCCCCGCAGATACGCAGTATTTT.

The rearrangement uses TRBV29-1 and TRBJ1-1; TRBD1 matches 9 bases. The CDR3 totals 13 residues. CDR1 SQVTM and CDR2 ANQGSEA come from the germline V gene. The J segment lost 2 bases and the V segment lost 6 bases, leaving 4 bases of the junction unmatched. The DNA of the CDR3 is TGCAGCGTATCGGGACAGGGAAACACTGAAGCTTTCTTT. Protein: CSVSGQGNTEAFF.

On this clonotype: Sequence at one end of the junction differs from germline and may be a read error. The chain has TRBV6-6 and TRBJ2-5, with a weak D call TRBD1 (5 bases). The CDR3 covers 12 residues. The germline V gene encodes CDR1 MNHNY and CDR2 SVGAGI (reference sequence). CDR3 sequence: CASSSREETRYF. As DNA, the CDR3 is TGTGCCAGCAGTTCCAGGGAAGAGACCCGGTACTTC.